Only a few counts were recorded for the clone carrying this TCR beta chain. Its matching antigen is unknown. The data were obtained in a study of cytomegalovirus exposure and HLA in healthy donors. Points from the study as a whole: V- and J-gene trimming in TCR beta was tied to a missense DCLRE1C variant by an analysis performed later. Rarity held for most TCR sequences, but there were some public TCRs that occurred in many donors. Of the V segments, some could not be distinguished, including TRBV6-2 and TRBV6-3, and were excluded. TCR beta V segments were, for the most part, productive about 87% or about 30% of the time in an earlier analysis.

This CDR3 region has 14 residues. Looked up from germline, CDR1 is SGHAT and CDR2 is FQNNGV. Trimming cost V 5 bases and J 8 bases, with 16 bases left between them. The PCR had 60 Vbeta and 13 Jbeta primers. Libraries were prepared by immunoSEQ multiplex PCR; TCRdb keeps only in-frame clonotypes and omits some of them. The table records more than 80,000 clones, around 64% of them present only once. The V and J genes are TRBV11-2 and TRBJ2-1; D call uncertain. The sequencing input was PBMCs. This TCR was sampled from a man between 60 and 75 years old in good health and CMV-seronegative. The CDR3 nucleotides are TGTGCCAGCAGCCATGGGCCAGGCAGAGATGAGCAGTTCTTC. Its translation: CASSHGPGRDEQFF.